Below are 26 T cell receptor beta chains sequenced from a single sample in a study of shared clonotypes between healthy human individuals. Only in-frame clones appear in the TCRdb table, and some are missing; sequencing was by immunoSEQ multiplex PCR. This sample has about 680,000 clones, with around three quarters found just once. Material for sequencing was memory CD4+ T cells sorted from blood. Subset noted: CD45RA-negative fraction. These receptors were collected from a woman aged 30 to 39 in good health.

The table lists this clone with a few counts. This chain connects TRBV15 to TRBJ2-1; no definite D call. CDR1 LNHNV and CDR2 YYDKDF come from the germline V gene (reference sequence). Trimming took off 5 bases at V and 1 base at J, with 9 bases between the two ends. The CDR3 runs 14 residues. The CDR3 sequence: CATSARVSYNEQFF. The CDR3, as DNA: TGTGCCACCAGCGCTAGGGTTTCCTACAATGAGCAGTTCTTC.

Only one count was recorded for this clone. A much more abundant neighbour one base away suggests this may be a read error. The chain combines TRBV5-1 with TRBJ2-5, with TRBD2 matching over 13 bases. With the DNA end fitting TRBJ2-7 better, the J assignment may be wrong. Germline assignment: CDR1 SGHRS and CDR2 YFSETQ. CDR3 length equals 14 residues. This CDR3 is CASSPGTSGTEQYF. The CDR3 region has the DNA TGCGCCAGCAGCCCCGGGACTAGCGGGACCGAGCAGTACTTC.

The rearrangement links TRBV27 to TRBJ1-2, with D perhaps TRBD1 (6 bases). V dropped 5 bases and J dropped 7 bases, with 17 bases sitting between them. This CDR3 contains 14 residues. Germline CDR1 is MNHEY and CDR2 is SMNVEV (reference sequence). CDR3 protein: CASSPLVGQFGYTF. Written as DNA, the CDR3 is TGTGCCAGCAGTCCCCTTGTAGGACAGTTTGGCTACACCTTC.

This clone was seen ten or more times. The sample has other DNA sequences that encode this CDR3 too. The CDR3 region has the DNA TGTGCCAGCAGTCTTCCAGCCACAGATACGCAGTATTTT. Protein: CASSLPATDTQYF. The J gene is TRBJ2-3, the V gene TRBV28; D remains ambiguous. The germline V gene has CDR1 MDHEN and CDR2 SYDVKM. CDR3 length: 13 amino acids. V dropped 5 bases and J dropped 2 bases, with 8 bases sitting between them.

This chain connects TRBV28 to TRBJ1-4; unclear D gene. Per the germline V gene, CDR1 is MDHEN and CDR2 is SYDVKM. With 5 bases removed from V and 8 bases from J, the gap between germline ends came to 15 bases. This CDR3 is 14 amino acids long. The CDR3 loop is CASSPLREEEKLFF. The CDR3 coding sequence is TGTGCCAGCAGTCCACTCCGGGAGGAGGAAAAACTGTTTTTT.

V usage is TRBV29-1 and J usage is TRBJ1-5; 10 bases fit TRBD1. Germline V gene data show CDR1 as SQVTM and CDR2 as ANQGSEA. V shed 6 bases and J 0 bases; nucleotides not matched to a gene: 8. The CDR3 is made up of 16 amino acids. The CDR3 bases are TGCAGCGTAGGACAGGGGGGAATCTATAGCAATCAGCCCCAGCATTTT. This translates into CSVGQGGIYSNQPQHF.

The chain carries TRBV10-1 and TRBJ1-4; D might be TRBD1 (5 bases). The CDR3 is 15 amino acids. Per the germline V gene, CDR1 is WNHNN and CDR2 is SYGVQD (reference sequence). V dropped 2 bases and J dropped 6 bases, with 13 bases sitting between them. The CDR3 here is CASSESQGRDEKLFF. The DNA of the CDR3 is TGCGCCAGCAGTGAGAGCCAGGGTCGAGATGAAAAACTGTTTTTT.

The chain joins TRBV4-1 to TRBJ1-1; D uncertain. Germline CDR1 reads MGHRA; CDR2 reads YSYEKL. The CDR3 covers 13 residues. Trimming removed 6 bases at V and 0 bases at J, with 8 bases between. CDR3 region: CASSRPLNTEAFF. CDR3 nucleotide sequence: TGCGCCAGCAGTAGGCCTTTGAACACTGAAGCTTTCTTT.

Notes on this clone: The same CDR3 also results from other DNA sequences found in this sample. Written as DNA, the CDR3 is TGTGCCAGCTCACCATCCGGGGATACGCAGTATTTT. Protein product: CASSPSGDTQYF. This chain links TRBV18 with TRBJ2-3; unclear D gene. The CDR3 is 12 amino acids. The V gene's germline CDR1 is KGHSH and CDR2 LQKENI. V was shortened by 2 bases and J by 6 bases, with 6 bases between the two germline ends.

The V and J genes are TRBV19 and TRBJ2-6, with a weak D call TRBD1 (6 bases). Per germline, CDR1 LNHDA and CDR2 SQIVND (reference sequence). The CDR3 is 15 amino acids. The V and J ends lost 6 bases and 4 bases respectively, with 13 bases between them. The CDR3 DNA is TGTGCCAGTAGACTCGGACAGACGGGGGCCAACGTCCTGACTTTC. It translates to CASRLGQTGANVLTF.

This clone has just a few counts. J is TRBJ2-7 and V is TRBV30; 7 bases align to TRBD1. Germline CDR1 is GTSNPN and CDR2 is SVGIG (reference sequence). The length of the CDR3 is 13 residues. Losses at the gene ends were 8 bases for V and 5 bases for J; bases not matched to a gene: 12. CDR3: CAAGQVGGHEQYF. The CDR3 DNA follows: TGTGCCGCCGGACAGGTAGGGGGCCACGAGCAGTACTTC.

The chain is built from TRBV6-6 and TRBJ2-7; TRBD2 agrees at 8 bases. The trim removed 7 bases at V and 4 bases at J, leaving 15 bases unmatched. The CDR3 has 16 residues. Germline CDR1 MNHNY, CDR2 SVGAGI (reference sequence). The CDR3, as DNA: TGTGCCAGCAATGACGGGAGCGGGGGCAAAACTTACGAGCAGTACTTC. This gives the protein CASNDGSGGKTYEQYF.

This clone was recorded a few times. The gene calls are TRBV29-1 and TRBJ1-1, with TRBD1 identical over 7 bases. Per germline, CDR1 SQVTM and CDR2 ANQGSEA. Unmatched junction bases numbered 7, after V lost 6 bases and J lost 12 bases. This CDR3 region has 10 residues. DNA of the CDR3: TGCAGCGTGAGGGGGGACAGCTCTTTCTTT. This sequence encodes CSVRGDSSFF.

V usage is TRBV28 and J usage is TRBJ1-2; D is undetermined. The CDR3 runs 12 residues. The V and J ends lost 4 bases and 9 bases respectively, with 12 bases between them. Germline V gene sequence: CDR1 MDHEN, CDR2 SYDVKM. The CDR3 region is CASSWSGERYTF. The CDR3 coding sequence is TGTGCCAGCAGTTGGTCCGGTGAGCGCTACACCTTC.

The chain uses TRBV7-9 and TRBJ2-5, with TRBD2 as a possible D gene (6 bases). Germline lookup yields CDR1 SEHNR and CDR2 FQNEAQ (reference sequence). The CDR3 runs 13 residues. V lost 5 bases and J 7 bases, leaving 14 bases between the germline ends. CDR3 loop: CASSMGPAGTQYF. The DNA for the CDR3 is TGTGCCAGCAGCATGGGACCAGCGGGGACCCAGTACTTC.

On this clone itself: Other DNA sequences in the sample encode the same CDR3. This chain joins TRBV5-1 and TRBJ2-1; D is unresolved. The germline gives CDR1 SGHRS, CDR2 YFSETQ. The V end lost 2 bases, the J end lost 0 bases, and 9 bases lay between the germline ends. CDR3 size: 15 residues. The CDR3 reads CASSFSSSSYNEQFF. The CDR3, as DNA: TGCGCCAGCAGCTTCAGCAGCTCCTCCTACAATGAGCAGTTCTTC.

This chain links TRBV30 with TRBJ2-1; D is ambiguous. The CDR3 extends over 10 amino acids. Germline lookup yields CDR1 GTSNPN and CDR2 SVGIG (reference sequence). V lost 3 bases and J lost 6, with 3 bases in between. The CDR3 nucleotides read TGTGCCTGGAGCCCCAATGAGCAGTTCTTC. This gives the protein CAWSPNEQFF.

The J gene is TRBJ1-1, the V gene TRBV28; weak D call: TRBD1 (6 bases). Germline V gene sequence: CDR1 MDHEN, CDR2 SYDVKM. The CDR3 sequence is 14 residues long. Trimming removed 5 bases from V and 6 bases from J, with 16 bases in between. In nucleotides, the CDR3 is TGTGCCAGCAGTGTCAACAGGGATCCGGCTGAAGCTTTCTTT. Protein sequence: CASSVNRDPAEAFF. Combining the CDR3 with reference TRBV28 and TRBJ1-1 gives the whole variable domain DVKVTQSSRYLVKRTGEKVFLECVQDMDHENMFWYRQDPGLGLRLIYFSYDVKMKEKGDIPEGYSVSREKKERFSLILESASTNQTSMYLCASSVNRDPAEAFFGQGTRLTVV.

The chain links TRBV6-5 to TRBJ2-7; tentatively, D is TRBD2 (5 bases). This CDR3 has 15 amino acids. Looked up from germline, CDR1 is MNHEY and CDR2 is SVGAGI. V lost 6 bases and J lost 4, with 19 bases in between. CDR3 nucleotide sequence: TGTGCCAGCAGCCAAAGGCTCGGGAAGGGATACGAGCAGTACTTC. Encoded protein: CASSQRLGKGYEQYF.

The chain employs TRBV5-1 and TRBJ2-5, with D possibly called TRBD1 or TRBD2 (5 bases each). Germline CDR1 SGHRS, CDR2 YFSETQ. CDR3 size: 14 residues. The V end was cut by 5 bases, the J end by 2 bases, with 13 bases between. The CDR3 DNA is TGCGCCAGCAGGCTACCGGGACCTCAAGAGACCCAGTACTTC. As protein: CASRLPGPQETQYF.

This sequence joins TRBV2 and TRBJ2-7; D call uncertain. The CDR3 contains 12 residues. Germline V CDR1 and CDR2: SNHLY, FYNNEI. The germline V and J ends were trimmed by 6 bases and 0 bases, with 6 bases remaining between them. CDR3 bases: TGTGCCAGCAGCCTTGACTCCTACGAGCAGTACTTC. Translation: CASSLDSYEQYF.

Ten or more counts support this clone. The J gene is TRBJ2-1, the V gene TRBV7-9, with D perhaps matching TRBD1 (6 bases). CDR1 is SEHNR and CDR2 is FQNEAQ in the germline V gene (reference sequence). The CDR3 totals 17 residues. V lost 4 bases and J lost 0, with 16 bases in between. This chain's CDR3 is CASSSTGTQNSYNEQFF. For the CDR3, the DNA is TGTGCCAGCAGCTCTACCGGGACACAAAACTCCTACAATGAGCAGTTCTTC. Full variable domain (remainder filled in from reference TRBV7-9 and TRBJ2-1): DTGVSQNPRHKITKRGQNVTFRCDPISEHNRLYWYRQTLGQGPEFLTYFQNEAQLEKSRLLSDRFSAERPKGSFSTLEIQRTEQGDSAMYLCASSSTGTQNSYNEQFFGPGTRLTVL.

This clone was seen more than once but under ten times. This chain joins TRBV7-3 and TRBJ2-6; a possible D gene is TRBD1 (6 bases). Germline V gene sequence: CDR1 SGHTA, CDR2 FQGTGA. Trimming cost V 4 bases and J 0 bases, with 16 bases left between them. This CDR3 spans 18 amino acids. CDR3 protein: CASSSKDSLSSGANVLTF. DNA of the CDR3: TGTGCCAGCAGCTCCAAGGACAGCTTAAGCTCTGGGGCCAACGTCCTGACTTTC.

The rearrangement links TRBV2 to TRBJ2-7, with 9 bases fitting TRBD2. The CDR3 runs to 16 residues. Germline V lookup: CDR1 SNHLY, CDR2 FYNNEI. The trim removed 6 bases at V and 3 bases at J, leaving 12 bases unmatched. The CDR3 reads CASRGVAGAEYYEQYF. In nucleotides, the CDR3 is TGTGCCAGCAGGGGGGTAGCGGGAGCAGAATACTACGAGCAGTACTTC.

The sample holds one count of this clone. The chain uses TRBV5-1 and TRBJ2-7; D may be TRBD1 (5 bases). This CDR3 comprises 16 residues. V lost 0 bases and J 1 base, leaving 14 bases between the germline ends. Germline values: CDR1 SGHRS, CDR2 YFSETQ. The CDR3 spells CASSLDGREGSYEQYF. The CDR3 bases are TGCGCCAGCAGCTTGGATGGCAGGGAAGGATCCTACGAGCAGTACTTC.

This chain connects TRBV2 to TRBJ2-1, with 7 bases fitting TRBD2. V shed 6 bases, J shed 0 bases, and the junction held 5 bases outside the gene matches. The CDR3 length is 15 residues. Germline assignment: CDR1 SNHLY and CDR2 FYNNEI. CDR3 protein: CASRASGISYNEQFF. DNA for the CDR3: TGTGCCAGCAGGGCTAGCGGAATCTCCTACAATGAGCAGTTCTTC.